This passage covers 17 T cell receptor beta chains from one sample sequenced in a study of cytotoxic CD8 clonotypes in ibrutinib-treated CLL (dated by TCRdb to the early 2020s). Explained via the paper, the time point label denotes: progressive disease on ibrutinib. To prepare the library, the immunoSEQ multiplex PCR assay was applied. TCRdb obtained this table from immuneACCESS and retained in-frame rearrangements with V and J assigned. These tables miss some clones; where compared with another copy, unresolved V genes account for less than half of the shortfall, and the remainder is unexplained. Within this sample are some 40,000 clones, with 65% to 70% of them counted one time only. The ten largest clones take up 6.5% to 8% of the sample. The sample in question was PBMCs, obtained at disease progression, from a patient treated with ibrutinib. Receptors were obtained from a human donor with chronic lymphocytic leukemia.

J is TRBJ1-4 and V is TRBV9; maybe TRBD1 (5 bases). This CDR3 spans 16 amino acids. V lost 0 bases to trimming and J lost 4 bases, with 13 bases between them. Germline V gene sequence: CDR1 SGDLS, CDR2 YYNGEE. This chain's CDR3 is CASSVAPTGVNEKLFF. The CDR3 bases are TGTGCCAGCAGCGTAGCACCTACAGGAGTTAATGAAAAACTGTTTTTT.

The chain is built from TRBV11-3 and TRBJ1-2, with 8 bases fitting TRBD1. CDR1 and CDR2 from the germline V gene are SGHNT and YENEEA. The V gene end was trimmed by 5 bases and the J gene end by 2 bases; junction bases not matched to a gene: 4. The CDR3 is 14 residues long. CDR3: CASSSRDRNYGYTF. The CDR3 DNA reads as TGTGCCAGCAGCAGCCGGGACAGGAACTATGGCTACACCTTC.

This sequence joins TRBV7-2 and TRBJ2-7; D might be TRBD1 or TRBD2, each matching 6 bases. Germline V gene data show CDR1 as SGHTA and CDR2 as FQGNSA. Trimming left V 5 bases short and J 3 bases short, with 14 bases between. This CDR3 has 14 residues. In DNA, the CDR3 is TGTGCCAGCAGCCAAGCCGGGGGCCTCTACGAGCAGTACTTC. This encodes CASSQAGGLYEQYF.

The chain couples TRBV6-5 to TRBJ2-5, with TRBD2 matching 9 bases. The CDR3 runs to 16 residues. After removal of 2 bases from V and 7 bases from J, the junction contained 11 bases not matched to a gene. The germline V gene encodes CDR1 MNHEY and CDR2 SVGAGI. CDR3 residues: CASSYGGQRGVGTQYF. The CDR3 DNA is TGTGCCAGCAGTTACGGGGGACAGCGGGGGGTCGGGACCCAGTACTTC.

The chain carries TRBV5-4 and TRBJ2-7; D may correspond to TRBD1 or TRBD2 (5 bases each). Trimming removed 5 bases at V and 2 bases at J, with 14 bases between. The CDR3 runs to 14 residues. Germline V gives CDR1 SGHNT, CDR2 YYREEE (reference sequence). CDR3: CASRQWDRTYEQYF. CDR3 bases: TGTGCCAGCAGGCAATGGGACCGGACCTACGAGCAGTACTTC.

The chain's CDR3 is CASSLPRQGTDTQYF. The CDR3 nucleotides read TGCGCCAGCAGCTTACCCAGACAGGGCACAGATACGCAGTATTTT. The chain carries TRBV5-1 and TRBJ2-3, with D tentatively TRBD1 (6 bases). V gave up 2 bases and J gave up 1 base, with 11 bases separating them. CDR1 is SGHRS and CDR2 is YFSETQ in the germline V gene. The CDR3 covers 15 residues.

This chain links TRBV5-6 with TRBJ2-3; D may be TRBD2 (5 bases). The CDR3 is 14 amino acids. The V end was cut by 2 bases, the J end by 4 bases, with 11 bases between. The germline V gene encodes CDR1 SGHDT and CDR2 YYEEEE. The CDR3 DNA follows: TGTGCCAGCAGCTTCGGAGGTTTGGCAGATACGCAGTATTTT. It encodes CASSFGGLADTQYF.

The chain carries TRBV10-3 and TRBJ2-1; D is ambiguous. Trimming shortened V by 8 bases and J by 0 bases, and 11 bases separated the two germline ends. CDR3 length: 14 amino acids. Looked up from germline, CDR1 is ENHRY and CDR2 is SYGVKD. The CDR3 region has the DNA TGTGCCATCGGCGGCAGGAGCTCCTACAATGAGCAGTTCTTC. Encoded protein: CAIGGRSSYNEQFF.

This chain uses TRBV9 with TRBJ2-7, with unresolved D. The CDR3 sequence is 13 residues long. CDR1 is SGDLS and CDR2 is YYNGEE in the germline V gene. The V gene lost 0 bases and the J gene lost 6 bases, with 10 bases spanning the gap. Here the CDR3 reads CASSVALTSEQYF. CDR3 nucleotide sequence: TGTGCCAGCAGCGTAGCCCTCACCAGCGAGCAGTACTTC.

This clone has more than one count but fewer than ten. V and J are TRBV27 and TRBJ2-7; 9 nucleotides match TRBD1. J gave up 5 bases and V 2 bases, and 4 bases lay outside the gene matches. The V gene's germline CDR1 is MNHEY and CDR2 SMNVEV (reference sequence). CDR3 size: 14 residues. The CDR3 DNA sequence: TGTGCCAGCAGTTTAGGGACAGGGTACGACGAGCAGTACTTC. It specifies CASSLGTGYDEQYF.

The CDR3 is CASSRRENPLAWALETQYF. CDR3 DNA: TGTGCCAGCAGCCGGCGGGAAAACCCACTAGCTTGGGCTTTGGAGACCCAGTACTTC. The gene calls are TRBV27 and TRBJ2-5; tentative D call: TRBD2 (6 bases). Trimming took 6 bases from V and 5 from J, leaving 31 bases between them. The CDR3 consists of 19 residues. CDR1 and CDR2 (germline): MNHEY, SMNVEV (reference sequence).

V and J are TRBV19 and TRBJ1-2; D perhaps matches TRBD1 (5 bases). This CDR3 spans 16 amino acids. Trimming cost V 2 bases and J 4 bases, with 17 bases left between them. From germline, CDR1 is LNHDA and CDR2 SQIVND (reference sequence). The CDR3 loop reads CASSISFSGPFYGYTF. The CDR3 DNA follows: TGTGCCAGTAGTATATCGTTTTCGGGGCCCTTCTATGGCTACACCTTC.

The chain joins TRBV6-5 to TRBJ1-6, with 7 bases fitting TRBD1. In germline, CDR1 is MNHEY, CDR2 SVGAGI. V was pared by 5 bases and J by 14 bases, with 9 bases of the junction left unmatched. CDR3 length: 13 amino acids. CDR3 nucleotide sequence: TGTGCCAGCAGTCGAGGGACAGCGGAATCCCTCCACTTT. Residues: CASSRGTAESLHF.

This clone was detected only once. CDR3 protein: CASSELGDEGTSTYGYTF. The DNA of the CDR3 is TGTGCCAGCAGTGAATTGGGGGACGAGGGGACCTCTACCTATGGCTACACCTTC. The V and J genes are TRBV25-1 and TRBJ1-2; TRBD1 might be the D (5 bases). The length of the CDR3 is 18 residues. V was clipped by 1 base and J by 4 bases, with 22 bases between them. CDR1 and CDR2 (germline): MGHDK, SYGVNS.

This chain joins TRBV6-5 and TRBJ1-5; D not certain. CDR1 and CDR2 (germline): MNHEY, SVGAGI. CDR3 length: 14 amino acids. With 6 bases removed from V and 7 bases from J, the gap between germline ends came to 16 bases. DNA of the CDR3: TGTGCCAGCAGCCCCGCTGCGGGCGTGCAGCCCCAGCATTTT. Protein sequence: CASSPAAGVQPQHF.

The chain combines TRBV18 with TRBJ2-7, with a tentative D call TRBD1 (6 bases). CDR3 size: 14 residues. The germline V and J ends were trimmed by 3 bases and 3 bases, with 12 bases remaining between them. CDR1 is KGHSH, CDR2 LQKENI, per germline. The CDR3 bases are TGTGCCAGCTCACCGACTTCGACAGGCTACGAGCAGTACTTC. It encodes CASSPTSTGYEQYF.

Only a few counts were recorded for this clone. The CDR3 is CASRGSSYEQYF. In nucleotides, the CDR3 is TGCGCCAGCAGGGGCTCCTCCTACGAGCAGTACTTC. The V call is TRBV10-1, the J call TRBJ2-7, with unresolved D. The germline V and J ends were trimmed by 6 bases and 0 bases, with 6 bases remaining between them. Germline CDR1 and CDR2: WNHNN and SYGVQD (reference sequence). The CDR3 runs 12 residues.